This T cell receptor beta chain was recorded in a study of spatial heterogeneity in lung cancer. From germline, CDR1 is SEHNR and CDR2 FQNEAQ (reference sequence). This CDR3 contains 13 residues. The ends were cut back, 5 bases at V and 4 bases at J, with 8 bases in the middle. At least ten counts were recorded for this clonotype. Its antigen is not known. TCRdb called the 5' RACE reads again in MiXCR, with one record for every CDR3 protein. Of about 3,100 distinct CDR3 sequences in the sample, roughly an eighth were seen once. Time point noted: sample taken at primary tumor resection. From tumor, nontumor lung or frozen PBMC, whole RNA was taken unsorted for sequencing. General study results and limits: Tumoral mutation counts were tracked by counts of expanded intratumoral alpha and beta TCRs. Estimated TCR-seq coverage of tumor T cells was only 6.5% to 7.5% for alpha chains. For beta chains, the corresponding estimate was approximately 12%.

This sequence was found in a male donor with early-stage non-small cell lung cancer. The material was lung tumor tissue, obtained at surgery. The chain carries TRBV7-9 and TRBJ1-4; D remains unclear. The CDR3 nucleotides are TGTGCCAGCAGCCGCGCGATTAATGAAAAACTGTTTTTT. Protein product: CASSRAINEKLFF.